The TCR beta chain described here comes from a study of cytomegalovirus exposure and HLA in healthy donors. General study findings and limits: Presence/absence results assume similar sequencing depth per donor, which may not hold.

Turning to this clone: The antigen is unknown.

Germline CDR1 and CDR2: ENHRY and SYGVKD. V was pared by 6 bases and J by 5 bases, with 8 bases of the junction left unmatched. This CDR3 has 14 amino acids. 60 Vbeta and 13 Jbeta primers were used in PCR. The protocol was immunoSEQ multiplex PCR, while the TCRdb copy is restricted to in-frame clones and leaves out a portion. The table lists some 90,000 clones, 55% to 75% of them singletons. The sequence was obtained from a man in his forties or fifties in good health and CMV-seronegative. Material for sequencing was PBMCs. This chain joins TRBV10-3 and TRBJ2-7; 9 bases are shared with TRBD1. The CDR3: CAIRAGQGIDEQYF. Here the CDR3 DNA reads TGTGCCATCAGGGCGGGACAGGGAATTGACGAGCAGTACTTC.